These 14 T cell receptor beta chains came from one sample sequenced in a study of identical twins. TCRdb redid the calling of the 5' RACE reads with MiXCR, one entry per CDR3 protein. Counted here are about 530,000 distinct CDR3 sequences, around 15% occurring once; the ten biggest clones make up roughly 0.4%. These data were also reused for a study on yellow fever vaccine responses in identical twins.

Sequences were obtained from CD4+ T cells sorted from blood. The receptors originated from a woman under 30 in good health.

The chain uses TRBV6-5 and TRBJ2-1; 9 bases line up with TRBD2. This CDR3 has 15 residues. V lost 4 bases to trimming and J lost 6 bases; unmatched junction nucleotides: 7. The V gene's germline CDR1 is MNHEY and CDR2 SVGAGI. The CDR3 spells CASSSWTSEINEQFF. The CDR3 bases are TGTGCCAGCAGTTCATGGACTAGCGAGATCAATGAGCAGTTCTTC.

The chain uses TRBV6-1 and TRBJ2-2; weak D call: TRBD2 (5 bases). V lost 5 bases to trimming and J lost 5 bases, with 18 bases between them. This CDR3 is built from 16 residues. Germline V lookup: CDR1 MNHNS, CDR2 SASEGT. CDR3 sequence (DNA): TGTGCCAGCAGTCTTAGGCACGGCGCGGGTACCGGGGAGCTGTTTTTT. It is translated as CASSLRHGAGTGELFF.

This clonotype has just a few counts. The rearrangement links TRBV6-4 to TRBJ1-6; D gene ambiguous. The CDR3 contains 14 residues. V shed 5 bases and J shed 5 bases, with 10 bases lying between them. Germline assignment: CDR1 MRHNA and CDR2 SNTAGT. In nucleotides, the CDR3 is TGTGCCAGCAGTCCGGGTCTCCATAATTCACCCCTCCACTTT. This sequence encodes CASSPGLHNSPLHF.

The chain recombines TRBV11-2 with TRBJ1-2; 7 nucleotides align to TRBD1. Germline CDR1 is SGHAT and CDR2 is FQNNGV. V shed 5 bases and J 0 bases; nucleotides not matched to a gene: 6. The CDR3 sequence is 15 residues long. This CDR3 is CASSHPGTANYGYTF. The CDR3 region has the DNA TGTGCCAGCAGCCACCCCGGGACAGCTAACTATGGCTACACCTTC.

The V gene is TRBV6-6, the J gene TRBJ1-2; D unclear. V was pared by 2 bases and J by 6 bases, with 10 bases between. The germline V gene encodes CDR1 MNHNY and CDR2 SVGAGI (reference sequence). The CDR3 length is 13 residues. As DNA, the CDR3 is TGTGCCAGCAGTTACCTGGGCAAGAATGGCTACACCTTC. Its translation is CASSYLGKNGYTF.

This clonotype was counted between two and nine times. The chain links TRBV4-1 to TRBJ2-6; D gene unclear. The CDR3 loop spans 16 amino acids. Between the trimmed V and J ends, which lost 5 bases and 2 bases, there was a span of 13 bases. Germline V gene lookup returns CDR1 MGHRA and CDR2 YSYEKL. CDR3 residues: CASSSNVVAGANVLTF. The CDR3 DNA follows: TGCGCCAGCAGCTCCAATGTCGTGGCTGGGGCCAACGTCCTGACTTTC.

The chain couples TRBV9 to TRBJ1-3; D remains ambiguous. The germline V and J ends were trimmed by 4 bases and 1 base, with 18 bases remaining between them. The CDR3 loop spans 17 amino acids. Germline assignment: CDR1 SGDLS and CDR2 YYNGEE. The CDR3 sequence is CASSPTPGRSSGNTIYF. CDR3 coding DNA: TGTGCCAGCAGCCCGACCCCCGGGCGTTCTTCTGGAAACACCATATATTTT.

This clonotype appeared a few times. J is TRBJ1-5 and V is TRBV18; D remains unclear. Trimming stripped 3 bases from V and 7 bases from J, with 10 bases between. This CDR3 has 13 amino acids. Germline V gene lookup returns CDR1 KGHSH and CDR2 LQKENI. CDR3 DNA sequence: TGTGCCAGCTCACCGGGTGCGATCCAGCCCCAGCATTTT. Translated: CASSPGAIQPQHF.

This clonotype was recorded a few times. The chain has TRBV20-1 and TRBJ2-5; 7 nucleotides match TRBD1. Per germline, CDR1 DFQATT and CDR2 SNEGSKA (reference sequence). This CDR3 comprises 16 residues. V shed 1 base, J shed 4 bases, and the junction held 12 bases outside the gene matches. The CDR3 DNA is TGCAGTGCTAGAGGTTCATTAACAGGGGATGGAGAGACCCAGTACTTC. It is translated as CSARGSLTGDGETQYF.

The chain carries TRBV7-8 and TRBJ2-4, with TRBD2 identical over 10 bases. CDR1 and CDR2 (germline): SGHVS, FQNEAQ. This CDR3 region has 15 residues. The trim removed 5 bases at V and 15 bases at J, leaving 16 bases unmatched. CDR3 in DNA: TGTGCCAGCAGCCCGCCCGGGACTAGCGCCCAACGGCTGTACTTC. Translating it yields CASSPPGTSAQRLYF.

This clonotype was seen a handful of times. The chain joins TRBV7-8 to TRBJ2-3, with 12 positions matching TRBD2. The CDR3 sequence is 17 residues long. After removal of 2 bases from V and 5 bases from J, the junction contained 8 bases not matched to a gene. The germline V gene encodes CDR1 SGHVS and CDR2 FQNEAQ. The CDR3 protein is CASSLFDRGLAGDTQYF. CDR3 bases: TGTGCCAGCAGCTTATTTGACAGGGGACTAGCGGGAGATACGCAGTATTTT.

The table lists this clonotype with a few counts. The chain is built from TRBV2 and TRBJ2-5; D gene ambiguous. Germline lookup yields CDR1 SNHLY and CDR2 FYNNEI. V was trimmed by 3 bases and J by 1 base, leaving 6 bases between them. The CDR3 sequence is 13 residues long. CDR3 residues: CASSDGGQETQYF. CDR3 nucleotide sequence: TGTGCCAGCAGTGATGGCGGCCAAGAGACCCAGTACTTC.

This clonotype was counted only a few times. The chain links TRBV3-1 to TRBJ2-3; weak D call: TRBD2 (5 bases). Trimming cost V 5 bases and J 5 bases, with 17 bases left between them. The germline CDR1 and CDR2 sequences are LGHDT and YNNKEL (reference sequence). The CDR3 contains 15 residues. CDR3 protein: CASSSRWGVEDTQYF. The DNA of the CDR3 is TGTGCCAGCAGCTCCCGGTGGGGAGTGGAAGATACGCAGTATTTT.

In this sample, this clonotype turned up many times. V gene TRBV10-2 combines with J gene TRBJ2-7; D may be TRBD1 or TRBD2 (6 bases each). V shed 4 bases and J shed 1 base, with 17 bases lying between them. The CDR3 covers 16 residues. Germline CDR1 is WSHSY and CDR2 is SAAADI. The CDR3 loop reads CASSGGRDSISYEQYF. The DNA for the CDR3 is TGCGCCAGCAGTGGGGGGCGGGATTCGATTTCCTACGAGCAGTACTTC.